The text below deals with one T cell receptor beta chain. The sample comes from a study of blood T cell repertoires in COVID-19. Sequencing was performed with immunoSEQ multiplex PCR; in TCRdb, only in-frame clones are kept and a portion is missing. The top ten hold approximately 2% of the sample, which has approximately 260,000 clones, around 92% seen once. The age range of participants was 18 to 89 years, with residence in under 25 US areas. The sequence was obtained from a woman between 55 and 75 years old who had recovered from COVID-19. Input material: PBMCs or T cells enriched from blood (not recorded which).

CDR3 protein: CASSRESDLAYNEQFF. DNA for the CDR3: TGTGCCAGCAGCCGGGAGTCGGACCTCGCTTACAATGAGCAGTTCTTC. This chain uses TRBV4-2 with TRBJ2-1; tentatively, D is TRBD2 (5 bases). Germline lookup yields CDR1 LGHNA and CDR2 YNFKEQ. Trimming took off 4 bases at V and 4 bases at J, with 17 bases between the two ends. The CDR3 runs to 16 residues.